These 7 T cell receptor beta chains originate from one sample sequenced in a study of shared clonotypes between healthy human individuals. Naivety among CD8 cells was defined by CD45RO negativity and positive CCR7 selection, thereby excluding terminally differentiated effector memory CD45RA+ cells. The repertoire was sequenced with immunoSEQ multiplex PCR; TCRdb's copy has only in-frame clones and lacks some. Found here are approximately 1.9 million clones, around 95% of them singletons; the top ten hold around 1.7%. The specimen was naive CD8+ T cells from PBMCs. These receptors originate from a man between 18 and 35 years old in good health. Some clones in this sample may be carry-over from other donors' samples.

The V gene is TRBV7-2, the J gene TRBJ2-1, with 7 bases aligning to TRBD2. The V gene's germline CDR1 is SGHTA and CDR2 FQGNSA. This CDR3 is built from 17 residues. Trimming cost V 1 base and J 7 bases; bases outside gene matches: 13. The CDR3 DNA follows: TGTGCCAGCAGCTTAGGATGGTTTGTGACTAGCTATAATGAGCAGTTCTTC. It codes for CASSLGWFVTSYNEQFF.

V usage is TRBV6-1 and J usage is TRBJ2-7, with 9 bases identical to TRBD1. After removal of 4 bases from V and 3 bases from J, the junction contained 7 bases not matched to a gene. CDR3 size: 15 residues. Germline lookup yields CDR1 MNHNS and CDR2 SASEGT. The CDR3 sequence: CASSGRDRANYEQYF. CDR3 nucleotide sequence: TGTGCCAGCAGTGGCCGGGACAGGGCCAACTACGAGCAGTACTTC.

The CDR3 protein is CAISGWASGIDEQYF. In DNA form, the CDR3 reads TGTGCCATCAGTGGTTGGGCCAGCGGGATCGACGAGCAGTACTTC. The chain carries TRBV10-3 and TRBJ2-7; TRBD2 matches 7 bases. Germline V CDR1 and CDR2: ENHRY, SYGVKD. V was pared by 4 bases and J by 5 bases, with 11 bases of the junction left unmatched. The CDR3 loop spans 15 amino acids.

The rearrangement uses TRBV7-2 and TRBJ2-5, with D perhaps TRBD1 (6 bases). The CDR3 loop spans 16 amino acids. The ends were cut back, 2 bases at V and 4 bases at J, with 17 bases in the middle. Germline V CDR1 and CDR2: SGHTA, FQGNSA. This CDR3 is CASSLTPQGRGETQYF. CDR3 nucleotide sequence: TGTGCCAGCAGCTTAACCCCACAGGGCCGGGGAGAGACCCAGTACTTC.

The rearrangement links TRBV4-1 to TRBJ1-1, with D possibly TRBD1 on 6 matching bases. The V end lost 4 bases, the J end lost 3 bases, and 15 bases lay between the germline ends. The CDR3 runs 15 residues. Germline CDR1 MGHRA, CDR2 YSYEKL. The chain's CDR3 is CASSRRQVRDTEAFF. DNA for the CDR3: TGCGCCAGCAGCCGCCGACAGGTTCGGGACACTGAAGCTTTCTTT.

As DNA, the CDR3 is TGTGCCAGCAGTTTTGACAGAAAAAACATTCAGTACTTC. As protein: CASSFDRKNIQYF. V gene TRBV27 combines with J gene TRBJ2-4; the D gene is possibly TRBD1 (5 bases). This CDR3 is built from 13 residues. The germline CDR1 and CDR2 sequences are MNHEY and SMNVEV (reference sequence). V lost 3 bases, J lost 4 bases, and 7 bases lay in between.

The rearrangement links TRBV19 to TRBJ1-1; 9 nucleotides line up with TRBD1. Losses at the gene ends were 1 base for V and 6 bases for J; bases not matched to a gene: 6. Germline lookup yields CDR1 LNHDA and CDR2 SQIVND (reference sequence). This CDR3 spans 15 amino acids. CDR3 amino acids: CASSIGGQGIAEAFF. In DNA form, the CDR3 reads TGTGCCAGTAGTATAGGGGGACAGGGCATCGCTGAAGCTTTCTTT.